The rows below give T cell receptor beta chains drawn from one sample of a study of shared clonotypes between healthy human individuals. Clones were sequenced by immunoSEQ multiplex PCR, and TCRdb holds only the in-frame ones, with some missing. The profile shows 2,500,000 or so clones, approximately 90% of them singletons. Sequenced input: naive CD4+ T cells from PBMCs. These receptors came from a man aged 18 to 30 in good health. Some clones in this sample may be carry-over from other donors' samples. The CDR3 runs from the conserved cysteine through the conserved F or W. Each record gives: clone size, V gene, J gene, D gene, CDR3 protein, CDR3 DNA. D genes are given only for firm matches. Size values are once, few and many counts, or a class for expanded clones, and some rows have none.

>once|TRBV23-1|TRBJ1-5|TRBD1
CASSQLGQPGYSNQPQHF
TGCGCCAGCAGTCAACTGGGACAGCCGGGGTATAGCAATCAGCCCCAGCATTTT
>.|TRBV6-1|TRBJ2-7|.
CASASGGLTAEQYF
TGTGCCAGCGCCTCCGGGGGCCTTACGGCCGAGCAGTACTTC
>.|TRBV5-1|TRBJ1-1|.
CASSLEIRGGTEAFF
TGCGCCAGCAGCTTGGAAATCCGGGGAGGCACTGAAGCTTTCTTT
>.|TRBV15|TRBJ2-3|TRBD2
CATSRDGTSGRPGTQYF
TGTGCCACCAGCAGGGATGGGACTAGCGGGAGGCCGGGTACGCAGTATTTT
>.|TRBV11-2|TRBJ2-7|.
CASSPRRSYEQYF
TGTGCCAGCAGTCCCCGGAGGTCCTACGAGCAGTACTTC
>.|TRBV5-6|TRBJ2-3|TRBD1
CASRLTGDHSDTQYF
TGTGCCAGCAGACTAACAGGGGACCATTCGGATACGCAGTATTTT
>.|TRBV19|TRBJ1-5|.
CASSIRGRGSSNQPQHF
TGTGCCAGTAGTATTCGGGGCAGGGGTTCGAGCAATCAGCCCCAGCATTTT
>.|TRBV10-3|TRBJ1-1|.
CAISRTGSTEAFF
TGTGCCATCAGTCGAACAGGGAGCACTGAAGCTTTCTTT
>.|TRBV29-1|TRBJ2-3|.
CSPLRYRQTDTQYF
TGCAGCCCTTTGAGGTACAGGCAGACAGATACGCAGTATTTT
>.|TRBV18|TRBJ2-7|.
CASSRTEKGAEQYF
TGTGCCAGCTCACGGACGGAGAAAGGGGCCGAGCAGTACTTC
>.|TRBV6-5|TRBJ2-7|TRBD2
CASSLAGETYEQYF
TGTGCCAGCAGTCTAGCGGGAGAGACCTACGAGCAGTACTTC
>.|TRBV10-3|TRBJ2-7|TRBD1
CAISESSGRGHYEQYF
TGTGCCATCAGTGAAAGTAGTGGCAGGGGGCATTACGAGCAGTACTTC
>.|TRBV9|TRBJ2-3|.
CASSVAEGSGTDTQYF
TGTGCCAGCAGCGTAGCAGAAGGATCAGGCACAGATACGCAGTATTTT
>.|TRBV10-3|TRBJ2-2|.
CANRPGADTGELFF
TGTGCCAACCGTCCGGGAGCGGACACCGGGGAGCTGTTTTTT
>.|TRBV29-1|TRBJ2-7|TRBD1
CSGGQGNYEQYF
TGCAGCGGGGGACAGGGTAACTACGAGCAGTACTTC
>.|TRBV25-1|TRBJ2-6|.
CASSESGDPGANVLTF
TGTGCCAGCAGTGAATCAGGAGATCCTGGGGCCAACGTCCTGACTTTC
>.|TRBV7-2|TRBJ2-1|.
CASSRGRIDNEQFF
TGTGCCAGCAGCCGAGGACGGATTGACAATGAGCAGTTCTTC
>.|TRBV4-3|TRBJ2-3|TRBD2
CASSLGTSGTDTQYF
TGCGCCAGCAGCCTCGGGACTAGCGGTACAGATACGCAGTATTTT
>.|TRBV7-9|TRBJ1-1|TRBD1
CASSVYRGATEAFF
TGTGCCAGCAGCGTATACAGGGGGGCCACTGAAGCTTTCTTT
>.|TRBV5-1|TRBJ2-7|.
CASSLDPLTSYEQYF
TGCGCCAGCAGCTTGGACCCCCTCACTTCCTACGAGCAGTACTTC
>.|TRBV6-1|TRBJ1-2|.
CASSDWQGMDYGYTF
TGTGCCAGCAGTGATTGGCAGGGTATGGACTATGGCTACACCTTC
>.|TRBV7-9|TRBJ2-2|.
CASSLSGRTNTGELFF
TGTGCCAGCAGCTTATCGGGCAGGACGAACACCGGGGAGCTGTTTTTT
>.|TRBV28|TRBJ2-5|TRBD2
CASSSSAGGETQYF
TGTGCCAGCAGTTCCTCGGCGGGGGGCGAGACCCAGTACTTC
>.|TRBV5-1|TRBJ1-1|TRBD1
CASSLRQGLTEAFF
TGCGCCAGCAGCCTCCGACAGGGTCTCACTGAAGCTTTCTTT
>.|TRBV5-1|TRBJ2-7|.
CASSSDPGLGSYEQYF
TGCGCCAGCAGCTCCGATCCGGGACTGGGTTCCTACGAGCAGTACTTC
>.|TRBV6-1|TRBJ1-4|.
CASSGRRIVDEKLFF
TGTGCCAGCTCAGGACGGAGAATCGTGGATGAAAAACTGTTTTTT
>.|TRBV28|TRBJ1-1|.
CASSLRPTGAFF
TGTGCCAGCAGTTTGCGCCCTACAGGAGCTTTCTTT